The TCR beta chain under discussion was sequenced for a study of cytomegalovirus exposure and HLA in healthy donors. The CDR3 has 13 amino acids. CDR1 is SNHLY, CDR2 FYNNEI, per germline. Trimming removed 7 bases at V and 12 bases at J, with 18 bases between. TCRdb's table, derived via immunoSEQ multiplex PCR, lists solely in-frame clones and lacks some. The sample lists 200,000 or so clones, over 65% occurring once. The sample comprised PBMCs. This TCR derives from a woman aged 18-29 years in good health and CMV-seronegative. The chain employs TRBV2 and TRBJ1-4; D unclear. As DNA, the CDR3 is TGTGCCAGCATGGGTAGACAAGGCCCCGAACTGTTTTTT. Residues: CASMGRQGPELFF.